The clone carrying this T cell receptor (beta chain) has a count of ten or more. Its antigen is as yet unknown. This record comes from a study of human T cells and chemical hapten exposure. Study-level background: Alopecia areata, totalis or universalis affected patients, mainly female. Study-wide findings and caveats: Among TCRs, those above 1 in 1000 frequency were unaffected by DPC sensitization.

Specified time point: pre-sensitization, week 0. Treatment indicated: therapeutic diphenylcyclopropenone sensitization with weekly scalp DPC. Non-pregnant alopecia patients aged 18 to 70, suitable for DPC therapy. Individual cDNA molecules (in the library) carried attached unique molecular identifiers. Each CDR3 protein gets one entry after TCRdb re-called the RACE reads with MiXCR. The repertoire has around 57,000 distinct CDR3 sequences, about 10% of them found once; the top ten carry approximately 4.2%. This TCR derives from a woman aged 40 to 50 with alopecia areata. Some clones in this sample may be carry-over from other donors' samples. The input for sequencing was whole blood, taken in connection with sensitization to the hapten diphenylcyclopropenone (DPC).

The CDR3: CASSQGASYGYTF. The CDR3 nucleotides are TGTGCCAGCTCACAGGGGGCGAGCTATGGCTACACCTTC. The chain recombines TRBV18 with TRBJ1-2; TRBD1 agrees at 7 bases. CDR3 length: 13 residues. Trimming took 4 bases from V and 4 from J; bases not matched to a gene: 3. Germline V gives CDR1 KGHSH, CDR2 LQKENI.